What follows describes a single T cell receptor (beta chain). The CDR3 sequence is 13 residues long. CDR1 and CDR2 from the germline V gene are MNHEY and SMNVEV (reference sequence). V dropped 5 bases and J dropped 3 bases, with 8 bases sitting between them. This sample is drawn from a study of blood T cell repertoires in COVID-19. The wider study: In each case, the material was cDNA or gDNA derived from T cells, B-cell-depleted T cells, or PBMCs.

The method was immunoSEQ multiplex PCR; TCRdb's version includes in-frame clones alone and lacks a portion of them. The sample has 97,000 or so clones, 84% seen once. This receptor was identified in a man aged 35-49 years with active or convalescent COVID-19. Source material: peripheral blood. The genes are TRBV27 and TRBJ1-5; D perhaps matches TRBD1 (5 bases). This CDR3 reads CASSDSFNQPQHF. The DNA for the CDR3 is TGTGCCAGCAGTGACAGTTTCAATCAGCCCCAGCATTTT.